This T cell receptor (beta chain) stems from a study of T cell responses to AZD1222 COVID-19 vaccine. The table came from immunoSEQ multiplex PCR; TCRdb's copy has only in-frame clones and leaves some out. The profile shows over 130,000 clones, over 90% of them singletons. Looked up from germline, CDR1 is SGHRS and CDR2 is YFSETQ. This CDR3 spans 14 amino acids. The V end was cut by 5 bases, the J end by 4 bases, with 15 bases between. The rearrangement joins TRBV5-1 to TRBJ2-5; maybe TRBD2 (6 bases). The receptor was derived from an adult who received the AZD1222 COVID-19 vaccine. The source was peripheral blood, collected 28 days after the second AZD1222 dose. The CDR3 DNA sequence: TGCGCCAGCAGTGGGCGGGGAACAGGAGAGACCCAGTACTTC. Protein: CASSGRGTGETQYF.